A selection of T cell receptor beta chains follows, all from one sample in a study of Ad26.COV2.S vaccination and SARS-CoV-2 variants. Repertoires were generated with immunoSEQ multiplex PCR, while TCRdb's copy carries only in-frame clones and drops some. The profile shows 200,000 to 300,000 clones, roughly 90% of them singletons. The starting material was peripheral blood, obtained in a trial of Ad26.COV2.S vaccine versus placebo. Source of these receptors: a person aged 18-60 years who received the Ad26.COV2.S COVID-19 vaccine or a placebo. CDR3s include the opening cysteine and the closing phenylalanine or tryptophan. The order of the fields is clone size, V gene, J gene, D gene, CDR3 DNA, CDR3 protein. The D gene is left open where the match is weak. Expanded clones are given a class, and other clones once, few, many or no size at all.

.	TRBV5-1	TRBJ2-1	.	TGCGCCAGCAGCTTTGGGGACTCCTACAATGAGCAGTTCTTC	CASSFGDSYNEQFF
.	TRBV9	TRBJ2-5	.	TGTGCCAGCAGCGTAGTTGGCGGGGTGGGGGAGACCCAGTACTTC	CASSVVGGVGETQYF
.	TRBV18	TRBJ1-1	.	TGTGCCAGCTCGCAAAAGGTTGTGGGTGACACTGAAGCTTTCTTT	CASSQKVVGDTEAFF
.	TRBV6-5	TRBJ2-7	.	TGTGCCAGCACCGCAGACGGGCCCTACGAGCAGTACTTC	CASTADGPYEQYF
few	TRBV3-1/TRBV3-2	TRBJ1-5	TRBD1	TGTGCCAGCAGCCTGGGACAGTATAGCAATCAGCCCCAGCATTTT	CASSLGQYSNQPQHF
.	TRBV19	TRBJ2-2	TRBD1	TGTGCCAGTAGTATAGTTATCACAGGGGGCCACACCGGGGAGCTGTTTTTT	CASSIVITGGHTGELFF
.	TRBV28	TRBJ2-6	.	TGTGGGTCAAACTCTGGGGCCAACGTCCTGACTTTC	CGSNSGANVLTF
.	TRBV2	TRBJ1-2	.	TGTGCCAGCAGGGACACCTTTAACTATGGCTACACCTTC	CASRDTFNYGYTF
.	TRBV4-3	TRBJ2-7	TRBD2	TGCGCCAGCAGCCAGGTCCTAGCGGCGGCCTACGAGCAGTACTTC	CASSQVLAAAYEQYF
.	TRBV7-6	TRBJ2-7	TRBD2	TGTGCCAGCAGCTCGATGAGACTAGCGGGGGGGGCCTACGAGCAGTACTTC	CASSSMRLAGGAYEQYF
.	TRBV19	TRBJ1-3	.	TGTGCCAGTAGTATTCGAACAGGGTCCTCTGGAAACACCATATATTTT	CASSIRTGSSGNTIYF
.	TRBV10-3	TRBJ2-5	TRBD2	TGTGCCATCAGTGAGCCCCTTTTGGAGCGGGGTAGGACCCAGTACTTC	CAISEPLLERGRTQYF
.	TRBV5-8	TRBJ2-7	TRBD1	TGTGCCAGCAGCCCACCGGGACAGGGGTTCCCATACGAGCAGTACTTC	CASSPPGQGFPYEQYF
.	TRBV9	TRBJ1-2	TRBD1	TGTGCCAGCAGCCGGGAGGGGGCTGGCTATGGCTACACCTTC	CASSREGAGYGYTF
.	TRBV5-8	TRBJ2-3	TRBD2	TGTGCCAGCAGCTTCGGGACTAGCGGGGGCACAGATACGCAGTATTTT	CASSFGTSGGTDTQYF
.	TRBV19	TRBJ1-5	TRBD1	TGTGCCAGTAGTATTTTAACTCCCGGGACAGGGAAACAGCCCCAGCATTTT	CASSILTPGTGKQPQHF